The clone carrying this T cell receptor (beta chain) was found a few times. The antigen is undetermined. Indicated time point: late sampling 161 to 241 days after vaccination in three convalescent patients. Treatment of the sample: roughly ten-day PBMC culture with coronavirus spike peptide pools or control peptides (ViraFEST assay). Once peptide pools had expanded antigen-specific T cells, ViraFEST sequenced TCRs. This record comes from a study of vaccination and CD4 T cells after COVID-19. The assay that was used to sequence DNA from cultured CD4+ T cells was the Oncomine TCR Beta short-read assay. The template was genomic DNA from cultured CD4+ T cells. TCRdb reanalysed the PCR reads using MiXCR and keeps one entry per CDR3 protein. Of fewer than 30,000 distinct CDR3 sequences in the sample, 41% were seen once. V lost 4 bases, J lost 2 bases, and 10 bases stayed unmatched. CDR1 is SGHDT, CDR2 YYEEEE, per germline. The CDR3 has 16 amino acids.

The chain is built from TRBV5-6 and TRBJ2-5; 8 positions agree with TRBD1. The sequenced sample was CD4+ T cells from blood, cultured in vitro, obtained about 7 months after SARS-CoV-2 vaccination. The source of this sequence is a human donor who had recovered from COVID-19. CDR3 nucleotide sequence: TGTGCCAGCAGCCGTCGGGGGACAGGCGGACAAGAGACCCAGTACTTC. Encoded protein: CASSRRGTGGQETQYF.